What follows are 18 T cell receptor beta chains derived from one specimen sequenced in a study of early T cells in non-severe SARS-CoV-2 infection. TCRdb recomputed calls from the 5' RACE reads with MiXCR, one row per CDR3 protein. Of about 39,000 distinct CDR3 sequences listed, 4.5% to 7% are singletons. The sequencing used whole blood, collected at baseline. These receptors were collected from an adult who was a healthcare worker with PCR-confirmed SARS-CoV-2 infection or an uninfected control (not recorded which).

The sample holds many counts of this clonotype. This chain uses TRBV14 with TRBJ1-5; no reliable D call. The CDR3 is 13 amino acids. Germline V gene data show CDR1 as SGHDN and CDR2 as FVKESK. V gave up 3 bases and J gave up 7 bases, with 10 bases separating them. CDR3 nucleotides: TGTGCCAGCAGCCAGGACCTTCGACAGCCCCAGCATTTT. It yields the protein CASSQDLRQPQHF.

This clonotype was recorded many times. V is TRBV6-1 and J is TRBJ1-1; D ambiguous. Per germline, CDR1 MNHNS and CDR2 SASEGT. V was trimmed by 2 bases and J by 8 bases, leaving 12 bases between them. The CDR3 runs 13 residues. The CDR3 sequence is CASSERGRPEAFF. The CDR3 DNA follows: TGTGCCAGCAGTGAACGCGGACGACCCGAAGCTTTCTTT.

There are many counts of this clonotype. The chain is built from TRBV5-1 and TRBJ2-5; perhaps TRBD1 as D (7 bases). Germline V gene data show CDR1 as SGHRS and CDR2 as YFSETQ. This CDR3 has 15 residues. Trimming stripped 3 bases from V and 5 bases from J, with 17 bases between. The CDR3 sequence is CASSSTAGQRETQYF. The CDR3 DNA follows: TGCGCCAGCAGCTCGACGGCGGGACAGCGGGAGACCCAGTACTTC.

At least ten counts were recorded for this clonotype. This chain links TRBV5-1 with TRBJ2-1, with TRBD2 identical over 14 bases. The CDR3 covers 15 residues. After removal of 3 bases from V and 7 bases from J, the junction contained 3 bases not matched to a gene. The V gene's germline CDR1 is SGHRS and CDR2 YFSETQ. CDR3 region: CASSSGLAGENEQFF. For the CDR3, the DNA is TGCGCCAGCAGCTCGGGACTAGCGGGAGAAAATGAGCAGTTCTTC.

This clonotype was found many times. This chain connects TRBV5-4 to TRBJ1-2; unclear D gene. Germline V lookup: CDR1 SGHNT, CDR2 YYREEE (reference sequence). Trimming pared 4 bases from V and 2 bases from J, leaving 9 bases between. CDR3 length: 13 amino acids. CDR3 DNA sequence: TGTGCCAGCAGCCCAGACGGCAACTATGGCTACACCTTC. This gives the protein CASSPDGNYGYTF.

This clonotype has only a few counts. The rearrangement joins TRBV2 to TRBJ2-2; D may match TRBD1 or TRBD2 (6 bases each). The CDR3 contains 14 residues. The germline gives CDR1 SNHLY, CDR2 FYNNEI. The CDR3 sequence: CVGGGRINTGELFF. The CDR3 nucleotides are TGTGTCGGAGGGGGACGGATAAACACCGGGGAGCTGTTTTTT.

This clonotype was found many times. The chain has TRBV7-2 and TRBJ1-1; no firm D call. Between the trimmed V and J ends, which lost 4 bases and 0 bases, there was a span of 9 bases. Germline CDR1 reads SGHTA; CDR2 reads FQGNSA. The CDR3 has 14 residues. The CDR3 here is CASSSSAMNTEAFF. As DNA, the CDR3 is TGTGCCAGCAGCTCAAGTGCCATGAACACTGAAGCTTTCTTT. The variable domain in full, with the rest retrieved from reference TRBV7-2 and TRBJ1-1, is GAGVSQSPSNKVTEKGKDVELRCDPISGHTALYWYRQSLGQGLEFLIYFQGNSAPDKSGLPSDRFSAERTGGSVSTLTIQRTQQEDSAVYLCASSSSAMNTEAFFGQGTRLTVV.

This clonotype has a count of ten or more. DNA of the CDR3: TGTGCCAGCAGCCGTGTGGCGCGGGGCCTGGACAACGACTCTGGAAACACCATATATTTT. It encodes CASSRVARGLDNDSGNTIYF. The rearrangement links TRBV12-3 or TRBV12-4 to TRBJ1-3; TRBD1 is a possible D gene (5 bases). Trimming took off 6 bases at V and 0 bases at J, with 27 bases between the two ends. This CDR3 has 20 amino acids.

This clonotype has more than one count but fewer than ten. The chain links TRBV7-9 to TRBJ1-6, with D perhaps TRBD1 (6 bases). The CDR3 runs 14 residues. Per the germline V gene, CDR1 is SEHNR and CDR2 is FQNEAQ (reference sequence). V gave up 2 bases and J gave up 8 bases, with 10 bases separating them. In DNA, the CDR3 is TGTGCCAGCAGCTTACAGGGGATAGATTCACCCCTCCACTTT. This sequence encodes CASSLQGIDSPLHF.

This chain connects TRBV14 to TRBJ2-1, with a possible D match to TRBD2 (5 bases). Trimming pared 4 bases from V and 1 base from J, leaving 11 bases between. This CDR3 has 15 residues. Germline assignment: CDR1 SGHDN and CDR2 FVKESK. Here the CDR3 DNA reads TGTGCCAGCAGCCCATGGACTTTGTCCTACAATGAGCAGTTCTTC. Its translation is CASSPWTLSYNEQFF.

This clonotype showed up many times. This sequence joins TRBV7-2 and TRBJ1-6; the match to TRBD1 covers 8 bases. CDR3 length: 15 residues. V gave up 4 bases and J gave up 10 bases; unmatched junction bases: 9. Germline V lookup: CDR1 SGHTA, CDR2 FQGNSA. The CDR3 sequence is CASSSETGAGSPLHF. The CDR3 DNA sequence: TGTGCCAGCAGCTCGGAGACAGGGGCAGGCTCACCCCTCCACTTT.

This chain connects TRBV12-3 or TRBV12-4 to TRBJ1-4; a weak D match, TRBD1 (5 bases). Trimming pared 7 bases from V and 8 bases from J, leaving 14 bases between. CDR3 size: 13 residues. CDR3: CASTLSGVEKLFF. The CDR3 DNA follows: TGTGCCAGCACCCTGTCGGGGGTCGAAAAACTGTTTTTT.

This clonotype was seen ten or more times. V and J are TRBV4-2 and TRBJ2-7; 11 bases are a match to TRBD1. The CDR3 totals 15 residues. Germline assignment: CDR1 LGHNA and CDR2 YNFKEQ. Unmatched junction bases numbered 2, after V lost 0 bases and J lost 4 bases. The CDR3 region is CASSQEGQGAYEQYF. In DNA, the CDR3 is TGTGCCAGCAGCCAAGAAGGACAGGGGGCTTACGAGCAGTACTTC.

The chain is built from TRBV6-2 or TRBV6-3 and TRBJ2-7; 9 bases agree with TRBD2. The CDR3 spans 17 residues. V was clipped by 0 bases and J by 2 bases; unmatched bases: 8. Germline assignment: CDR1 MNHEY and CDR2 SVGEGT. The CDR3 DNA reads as TGTGCCAGCAGTTACTCGTTCAGCGGGGGGCGGACCTACGAGCAGTACTTC. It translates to CASSYSFSGGRTYEQYF.

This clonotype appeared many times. The CDR3: CAISEGQILTGNTIYF. The CDR3 bases are TGTGCCATCAGTGAGGGGCAGATTTTGACTGGAAACACCATATATTTT. The chain couples TRBV10-3 to TRBJ1-3; D unresolved. The CDR3 has 16 amino acids. Germline V gene sequence: CDR1 ENHRY, CDR2 SYGVKD. Between the trimmed V and J ends, which lost 2 bases and 2 bases, there was a span of 13 bases.

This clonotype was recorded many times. CDR3 coding DNA: TGTGCCAGCAGCCCACATGCGACAGCCTCCTACGAGCAGTACTTC. It encodes CASSPHATASYEQYF. The chain employs TRBV9 and TRBJ2-7, with D perhaps TRBD1 (5 bases). Germline V CDR1 and CDR2: SGDLS, YYNGEE. Trimming cost V 4 bases and J 0 bases, with 14 bases left between them. This CDR3 spans 15 amino acids.

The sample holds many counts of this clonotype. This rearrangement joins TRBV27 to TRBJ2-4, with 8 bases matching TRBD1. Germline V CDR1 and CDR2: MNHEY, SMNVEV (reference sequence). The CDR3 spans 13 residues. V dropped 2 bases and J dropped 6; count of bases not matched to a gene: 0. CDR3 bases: TGTGCCAGCAGTTTACAGGGGGCAAACATTCAGTACTTC. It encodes CASSLQGANIQYF.

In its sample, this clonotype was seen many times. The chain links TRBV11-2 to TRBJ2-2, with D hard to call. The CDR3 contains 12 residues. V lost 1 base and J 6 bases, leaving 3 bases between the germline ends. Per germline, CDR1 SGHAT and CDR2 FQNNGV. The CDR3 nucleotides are TGTGCCAGCAGCTTAGTCCCCGGGGAGCTGTTTTTT. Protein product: CASSLVPGELFF.